This TCR beta chain derives from a study of shared clonotypes between healthy human individuals. In this sample, this clone turned up once. Its antigen is as yet unknown. Terminally differentiated effector memory CD45RA+ cells were excluded by CCR7 positive selection of CD45RO-negative cells. Study-level points and caveats: Clonotype sharing across several donors was observed for around 4.8% of naive CD4 clonotypes. Represented genetic and exposure-history diversity was restricted by having few donors.

Trimming pared 2 bases from V and 0 bases from J, leaving 19 bases between. Germline V lookup: CDR1 SNHLY, CDR2 FYNNEI. The CDR3 consists of 18 residues. Per the original methods: ImmunoSEQ supplied junction-only sequences lacking quality scores, so filtering was different. Libraries were prepared by immunoSEQ multiplex PCR; TCRdb keeps only in-frame clonotypes and omits some of them. That table is the source of V, J and clone size, and D and trimming were worked out from the DNA. The sample has fewer than 700,000 clones, 95% seen once. Sequencing was done on a sample of naive CD8+ T cells sorted from blood. The rearrangement joins TRBV2 to TRBJ2-5; TRBD1 might be the D (6 bases). The clonotype was recovered from a woman in her 30s in good health. CDR3 coding DNA: TGTGCCAGCAGTGAACGAACAGGGAAAGCCCCTAACCAAGAGACCCAGTACTTC. The encoded protein is CASSERTGKAPNQETQYF.